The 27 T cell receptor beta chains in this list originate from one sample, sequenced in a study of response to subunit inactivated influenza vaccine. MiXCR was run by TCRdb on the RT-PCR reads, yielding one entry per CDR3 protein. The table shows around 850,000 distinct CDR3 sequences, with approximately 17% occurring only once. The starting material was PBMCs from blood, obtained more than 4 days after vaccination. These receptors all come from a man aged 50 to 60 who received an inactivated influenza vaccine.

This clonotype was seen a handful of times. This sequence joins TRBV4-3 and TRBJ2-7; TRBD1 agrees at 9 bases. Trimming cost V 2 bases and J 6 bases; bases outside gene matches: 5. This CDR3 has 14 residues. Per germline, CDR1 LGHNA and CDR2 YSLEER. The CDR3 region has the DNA TGCGCCAGCAGCCAACTGACAGGGGGAGGCGAGCAGTACTTC. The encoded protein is CASSQLTGGGEQYF.

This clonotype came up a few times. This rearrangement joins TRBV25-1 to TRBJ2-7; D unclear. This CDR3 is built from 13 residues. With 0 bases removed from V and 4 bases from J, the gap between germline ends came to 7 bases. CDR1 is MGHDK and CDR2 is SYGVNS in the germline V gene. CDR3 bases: TGTGCCAGCAGTGAATATGGGAATTACGAGCAGTACTTC. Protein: CASSEYGNYEQYF.

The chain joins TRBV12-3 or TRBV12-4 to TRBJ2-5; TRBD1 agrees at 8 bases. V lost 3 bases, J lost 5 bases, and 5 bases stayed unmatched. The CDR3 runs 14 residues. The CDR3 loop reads CASSFSGGDETQYF. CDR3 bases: TGTGCCAGCAGTTTTTCAGGGGGCGACGAGACCCAGTACTTC.

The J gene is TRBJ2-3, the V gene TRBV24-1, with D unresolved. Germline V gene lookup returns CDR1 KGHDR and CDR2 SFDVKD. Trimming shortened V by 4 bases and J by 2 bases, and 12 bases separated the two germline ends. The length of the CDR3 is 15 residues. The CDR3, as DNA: TGTGCCACCAGTGACCCTGGACGGTTCACAGATACGCAGTATTTT. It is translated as CATSDPGRFTDTQYF.

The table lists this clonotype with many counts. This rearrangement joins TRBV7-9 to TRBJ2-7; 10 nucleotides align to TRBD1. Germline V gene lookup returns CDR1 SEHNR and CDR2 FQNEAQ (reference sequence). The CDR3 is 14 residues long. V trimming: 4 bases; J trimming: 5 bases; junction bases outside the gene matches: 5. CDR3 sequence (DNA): TGTGCCAGCAGCTCGGACAGGGGGAGCGACGAGCAGTACTTC. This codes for CASSSDRGSDEQYF.

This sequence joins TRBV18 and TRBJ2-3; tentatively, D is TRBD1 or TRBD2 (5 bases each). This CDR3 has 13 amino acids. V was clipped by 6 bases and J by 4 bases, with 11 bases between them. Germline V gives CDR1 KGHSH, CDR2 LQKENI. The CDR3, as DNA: TGTGCCAGCTCGCCAGGGAGTGCAGATACGCAGTATTTT. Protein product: CASSPGSADTQYF.

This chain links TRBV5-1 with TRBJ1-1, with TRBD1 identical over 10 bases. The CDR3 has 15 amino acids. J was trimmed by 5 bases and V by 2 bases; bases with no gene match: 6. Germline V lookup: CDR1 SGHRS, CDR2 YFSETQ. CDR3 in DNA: TGCGCCAGCAGCTTAGAGACAGGGGGCCTAACTGAAGCTTTCTTT. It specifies CASSLETGGLTEAFF.

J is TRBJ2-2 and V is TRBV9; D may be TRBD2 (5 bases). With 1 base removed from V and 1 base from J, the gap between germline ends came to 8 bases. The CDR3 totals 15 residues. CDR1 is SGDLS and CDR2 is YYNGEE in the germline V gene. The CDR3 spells CASSVSAVNTGELFF. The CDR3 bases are TGTGCCAGCAGCGTATCAGCGGTGAACACCGGGGAGCTGTTTTTT.

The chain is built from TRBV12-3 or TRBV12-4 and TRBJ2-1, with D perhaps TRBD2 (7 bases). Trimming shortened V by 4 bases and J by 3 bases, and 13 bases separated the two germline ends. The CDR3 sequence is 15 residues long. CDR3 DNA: TGTGCCAGCAGTTCAAGGGAGGGGGACTACAATGAGCAGTTCTTC. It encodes CASSSREGDYNEQFF.

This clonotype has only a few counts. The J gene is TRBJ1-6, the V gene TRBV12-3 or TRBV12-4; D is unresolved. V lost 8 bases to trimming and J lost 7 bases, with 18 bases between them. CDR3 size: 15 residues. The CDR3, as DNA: TGTGCCAGCGCCACCAGGACGTTAGGAAATTCACCCCTCCACTTT. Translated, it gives CASATRTLGNSPLHF.

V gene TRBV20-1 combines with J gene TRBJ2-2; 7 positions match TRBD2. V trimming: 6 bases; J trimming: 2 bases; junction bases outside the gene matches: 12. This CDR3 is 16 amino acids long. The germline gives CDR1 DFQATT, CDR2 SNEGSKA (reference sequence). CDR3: CSATPWGGGNTGELFF. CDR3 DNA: TGCAGTGCCACTCCGTGGGGCGGGGGAAACACCGGGGAGCTGTTTTTT.

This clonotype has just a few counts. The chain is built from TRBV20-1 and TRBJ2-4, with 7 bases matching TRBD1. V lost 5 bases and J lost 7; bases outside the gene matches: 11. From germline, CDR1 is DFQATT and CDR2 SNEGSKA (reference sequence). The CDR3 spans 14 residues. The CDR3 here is CSALDRDGINIQYF. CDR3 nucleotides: TGCAGTGCTCTCGACAGGGATGGTATCAACATTCAGTACTTC.

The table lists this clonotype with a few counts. The CDR3 region is CASSLGGGGNTGELFF. CDR3 nucleotide sequence: TGTGCCAGCAGCTTAGGAGGGGGTGGGAACACCGGGGAGCTGTTTTTT. The rearrangement links TRBV7-8 to TRBJ2-2; D is possibly TRBD1 (6 bases). The CDR3 runs 16 residues. Trimming stripped 1 base from V and 1 base from J, with 10 bases between. The germline CDR1 and CDR2 sequences are SGHVS and FQNEAQ.

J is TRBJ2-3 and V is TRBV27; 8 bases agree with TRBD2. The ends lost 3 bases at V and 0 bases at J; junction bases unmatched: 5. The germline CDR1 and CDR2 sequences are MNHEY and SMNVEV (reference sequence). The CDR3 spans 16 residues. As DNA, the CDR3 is TGTGCCAGCAGTTTGACTAGCGACGGAAGCACAGATACGCAGTATTTT. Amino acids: CASSLTSDGSTDTQYF.

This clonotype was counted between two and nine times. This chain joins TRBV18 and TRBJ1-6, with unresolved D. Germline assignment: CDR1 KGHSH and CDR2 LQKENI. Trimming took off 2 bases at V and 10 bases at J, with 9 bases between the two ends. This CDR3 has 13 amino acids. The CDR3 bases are TGTGCCAGCTCACCAGGGGAAGAATCACCCCTCCACTTT. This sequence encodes CASSPGEESPLHF.

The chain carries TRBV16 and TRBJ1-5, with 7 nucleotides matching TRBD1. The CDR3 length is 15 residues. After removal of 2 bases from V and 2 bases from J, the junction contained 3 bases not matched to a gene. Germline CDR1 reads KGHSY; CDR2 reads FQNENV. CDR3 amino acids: CASSQTGQRNQPQHF. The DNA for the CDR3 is TGTGCCAGCAGCCAAACGGGACAGCGCAATCAGCCCCAGCATTTT.

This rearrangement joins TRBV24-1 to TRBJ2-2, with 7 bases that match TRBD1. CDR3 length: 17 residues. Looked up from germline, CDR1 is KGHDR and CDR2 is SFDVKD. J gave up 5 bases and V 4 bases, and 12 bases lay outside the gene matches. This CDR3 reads CATSDPGRGQRTGELFF. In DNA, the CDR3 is TGTGCCACCAGTGACCCTGGTAGGGGGCAAAGGACCGGGGAGCTGTTTTTT.

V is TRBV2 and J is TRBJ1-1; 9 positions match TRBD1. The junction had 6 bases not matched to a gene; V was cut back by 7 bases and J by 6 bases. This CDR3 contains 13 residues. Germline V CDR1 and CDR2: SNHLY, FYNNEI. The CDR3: CASNPQGAAEAFF. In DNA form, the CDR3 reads TGTGCCAGCAACCCACAGGGGGCGGCTGAAGCTTTCTTT.

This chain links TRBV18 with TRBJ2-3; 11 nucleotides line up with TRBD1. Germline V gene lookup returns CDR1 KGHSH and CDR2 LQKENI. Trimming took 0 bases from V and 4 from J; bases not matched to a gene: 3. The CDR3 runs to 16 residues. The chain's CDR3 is CASSPPRTGGPDTQYF. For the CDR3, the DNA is TGTGCCAGCTCACCACCCAGGACAGGGGGCCCAGATACGCAGTATTTT.

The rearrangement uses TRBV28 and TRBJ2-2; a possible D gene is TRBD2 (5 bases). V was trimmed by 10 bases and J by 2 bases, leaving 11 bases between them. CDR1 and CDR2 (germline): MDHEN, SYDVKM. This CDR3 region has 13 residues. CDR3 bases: TGTGCCATCTACGGGAAAAACACCGGGGAGCTGTTTTTT. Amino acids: CAIYGKNTGELFF.

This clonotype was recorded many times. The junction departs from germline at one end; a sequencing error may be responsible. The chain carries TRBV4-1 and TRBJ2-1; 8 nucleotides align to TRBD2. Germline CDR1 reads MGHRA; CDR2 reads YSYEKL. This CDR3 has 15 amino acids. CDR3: CASSQERGATNKQFF. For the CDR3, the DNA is TGCGCCAGCAGCCAAGAGCGGGGGGCTACCAATAAGCAGTTCTTC.

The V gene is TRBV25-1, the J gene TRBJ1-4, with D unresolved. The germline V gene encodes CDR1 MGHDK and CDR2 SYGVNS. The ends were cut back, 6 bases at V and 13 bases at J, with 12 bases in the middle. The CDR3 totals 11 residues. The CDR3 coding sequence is TGTGCCAGCAGGGACGGCCACATACTGTTTTTT. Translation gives CASRDGHILFF.

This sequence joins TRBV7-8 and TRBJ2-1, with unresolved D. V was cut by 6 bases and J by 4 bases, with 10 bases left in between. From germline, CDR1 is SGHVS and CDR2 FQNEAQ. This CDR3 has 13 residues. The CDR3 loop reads CASRPTEYNEQFF. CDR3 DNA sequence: TGTGCCAGCAGGCCAACAGAATACAATGAGCAGTTCTTC.

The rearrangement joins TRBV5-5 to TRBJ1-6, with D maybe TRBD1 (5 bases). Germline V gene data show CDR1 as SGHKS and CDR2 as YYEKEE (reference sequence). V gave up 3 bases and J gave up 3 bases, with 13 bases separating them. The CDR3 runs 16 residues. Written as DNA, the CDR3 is TGTGCCAGCAGCTGGCAGGGAGAGGGCTATAATTCACCCCTCCACTTT. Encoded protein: CASSWQGEGYNSPLHF.

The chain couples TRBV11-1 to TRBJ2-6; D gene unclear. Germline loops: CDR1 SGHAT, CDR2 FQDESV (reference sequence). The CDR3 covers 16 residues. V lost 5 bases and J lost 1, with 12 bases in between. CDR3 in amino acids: CASSRLLRSGANVLTF. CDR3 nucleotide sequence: TGTGCCAGCAGCCGCCTCCTAAGATCTGGGGCCAACGTCCTGACTTTC.

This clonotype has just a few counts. This CDR3 is CASTSGTYYNEQFF. CDR3 DNA: TGTGCCAGCACCTCCGGGACATACTACAATGAGCAGTTCTTC. V gene TRBV12-3 or TRBV12-4 combines with J gene TRBJ2-1; a weak D match, TRBD1 (6 bases). The CDR3 is 14 amino acids. Trimming shortened V by 7 bases and J by 3 bases, and 13 bases separated the two germline ends.

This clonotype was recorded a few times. CDR3 coding DNA: TGCGCCAGCAGCTGGTCCCTCAGCGCCGTGAACACCGGGGAGCTGTTTTTT. Amino acid sequence: CASSWSLSAVNTGELFF. V usage is TRBV5-1 and J usage is TRBJ2-2, with D unresolved. The CDR3 is 17 amino acids. The V gene lost 3 bases and the J gene lost 1 base, with 16 bases spanning the gap. Germline V gives CDR1 SGHRS, CDR2 YFSETQ.